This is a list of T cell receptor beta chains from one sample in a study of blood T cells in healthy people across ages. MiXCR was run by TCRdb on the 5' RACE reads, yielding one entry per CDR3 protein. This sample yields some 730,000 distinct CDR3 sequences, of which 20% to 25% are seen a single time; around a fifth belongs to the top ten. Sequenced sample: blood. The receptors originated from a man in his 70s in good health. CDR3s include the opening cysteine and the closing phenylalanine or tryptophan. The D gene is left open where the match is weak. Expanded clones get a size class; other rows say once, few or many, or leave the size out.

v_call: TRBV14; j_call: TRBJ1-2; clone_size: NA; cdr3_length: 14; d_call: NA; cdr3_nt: TGTGCCAGCAGCCCAGATCTAATCCTGAGGGGCTACACCTTC; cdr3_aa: CASSPDLILRGYTF
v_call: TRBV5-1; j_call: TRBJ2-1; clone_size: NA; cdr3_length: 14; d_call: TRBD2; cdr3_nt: TGCGCCAGCAGCTGGACTAGCTTTAGGGATGAGCAGTTCTTC; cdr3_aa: CASSWTSFRDEQFF
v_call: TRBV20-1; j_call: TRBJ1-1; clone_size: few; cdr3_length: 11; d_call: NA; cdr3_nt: TGCAGTGCTGCGATGGACACTGAAGCTTTCTTT; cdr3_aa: CSAAMDTEAFF
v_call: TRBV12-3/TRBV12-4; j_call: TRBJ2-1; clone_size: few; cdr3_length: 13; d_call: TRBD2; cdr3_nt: TGTGCCAGCAGACCCGCGGGAGTCCATGAGCAGTTCTTC; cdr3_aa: CASRPAGVHEQFF
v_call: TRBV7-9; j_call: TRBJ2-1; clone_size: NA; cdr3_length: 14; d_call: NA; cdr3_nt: TGTGCCAGCAGCCCACTGTTTAGCAGCAATGAGCAGTTCTTC; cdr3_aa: CASSPLFSSNEQFF
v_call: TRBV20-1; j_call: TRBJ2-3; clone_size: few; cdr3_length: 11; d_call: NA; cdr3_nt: TGCAGTGCTCCCGATTTAGGCACGCAGTATTTT; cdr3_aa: CSAPDLGTQYF
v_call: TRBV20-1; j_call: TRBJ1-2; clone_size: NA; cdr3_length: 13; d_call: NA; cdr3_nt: TGCAGTGCAGAAGACACAGGGAGAGATGGCTACACCTTC; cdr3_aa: CSAEDTGRDGYTF
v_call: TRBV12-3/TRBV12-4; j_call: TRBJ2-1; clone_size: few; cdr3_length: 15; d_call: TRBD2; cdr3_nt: TGTGCCAGCAGGCGGACTAGCAGGAGGGTCGATGAGCAGTTCTTC; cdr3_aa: CASRRTSRRVDEQFF
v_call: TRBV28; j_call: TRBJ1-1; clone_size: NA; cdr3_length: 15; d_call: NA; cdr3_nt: TGTGCCAGCAGTACACCGTTAGGGGGGGGCCCCGAAGCTTTCTTT; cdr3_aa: CASSTPLGGGPEAFF
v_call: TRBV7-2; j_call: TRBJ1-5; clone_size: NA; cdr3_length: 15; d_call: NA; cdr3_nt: TGTGCCAGCGGCCTAAGCGGGACTTTAGGTCAGCCCCAGCATTTT; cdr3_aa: CASGLSGTLGQPQHF
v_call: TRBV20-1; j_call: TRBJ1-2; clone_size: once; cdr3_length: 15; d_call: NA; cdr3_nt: TGCAGTGCGACGAGGGCCAGGGGAGCACACTATGGCTACACCTTC; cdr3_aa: CSATRARGAHYGYTF
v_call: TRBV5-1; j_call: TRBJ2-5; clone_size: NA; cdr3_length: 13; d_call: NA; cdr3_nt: TGCGCCAGCAGCTTAATCGTGGGGGAGACCCAGTACTTC; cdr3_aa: CASSLIVGETQYF
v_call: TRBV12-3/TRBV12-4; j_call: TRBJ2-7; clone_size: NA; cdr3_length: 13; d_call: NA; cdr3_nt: TGTGCCAGCGGAGGGGCCATCTCCTACGAGCAGTACTTC; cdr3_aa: CASGGAISYEQYF
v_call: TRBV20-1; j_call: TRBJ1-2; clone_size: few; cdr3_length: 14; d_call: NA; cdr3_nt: TGCAGTGCTAGAGATCCAGGAACTAACTATGGCTACACCTTC; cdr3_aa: CSARDPGTNYGYTF
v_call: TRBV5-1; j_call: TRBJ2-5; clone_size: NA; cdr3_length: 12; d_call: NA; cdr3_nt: TGCGCCAGCCTGGACACGGGGGAGACCCAGTACTTC; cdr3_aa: CASLDTGETQYF
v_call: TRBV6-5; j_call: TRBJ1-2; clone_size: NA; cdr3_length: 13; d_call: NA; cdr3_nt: TGTGCCAGCAGCTCCCCCAGGGAGGCTGGCTACACCTTC; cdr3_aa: CASSSPREAGYTF
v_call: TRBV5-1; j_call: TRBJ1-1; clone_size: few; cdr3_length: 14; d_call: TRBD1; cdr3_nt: TGCGCCAGCACAAGGACAGGCGGCGGCCCTGAAGCTTTCTTT; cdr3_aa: CASTRTGGGPEAFF
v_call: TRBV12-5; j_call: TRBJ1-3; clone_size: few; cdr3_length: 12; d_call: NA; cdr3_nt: TGTGCTAGTGCCCCCTGGGGGGACACCATATATTTT; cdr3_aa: CASAPWGDTIYF
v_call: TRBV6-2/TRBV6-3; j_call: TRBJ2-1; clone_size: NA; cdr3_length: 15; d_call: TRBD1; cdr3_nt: TGTGCCAGCAGGGGAGACAGGGGGAATCACAATGAGCAGTTCTTC; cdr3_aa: CASRGDRGNHNEQFF
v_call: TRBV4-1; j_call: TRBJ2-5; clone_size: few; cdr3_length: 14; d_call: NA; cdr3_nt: TGCGCCAGCAGCCAAGGGACAGCCTTAGAGACCCAGTACTTC; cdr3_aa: CASSQGTALETQYF
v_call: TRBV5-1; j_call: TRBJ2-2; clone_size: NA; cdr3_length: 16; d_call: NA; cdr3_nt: TGCGCCAGCAGCTTGCGGACCGGGAAAAACACCGGGGAGCTGTTTTTT; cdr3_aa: CASSLRTGKNTGELFF
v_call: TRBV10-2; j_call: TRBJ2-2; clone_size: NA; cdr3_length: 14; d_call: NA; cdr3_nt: TGCGCCAGCAGGGATTCAGGGGTTCCCGGGGAGCTGTTTTTT; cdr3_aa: CASRDSGVPGELFF
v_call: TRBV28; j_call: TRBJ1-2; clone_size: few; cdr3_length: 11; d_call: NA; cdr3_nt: TGTGCCAGCAGTGACCGATTTGGCTACACCTTC; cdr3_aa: CASSDRFGYTF
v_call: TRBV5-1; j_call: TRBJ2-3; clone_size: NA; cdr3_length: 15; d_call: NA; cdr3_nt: TGCGCCAGCAGCGGGACCACTAGCCCGGGGAATACGCAGTATTTT; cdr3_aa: CASSGTTSPGNTQYF
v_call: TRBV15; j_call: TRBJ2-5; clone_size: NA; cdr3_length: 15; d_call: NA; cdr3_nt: TGTGCCACCAGCAGAGACTCTAGGGTAGGAGAGACCCAGTACTTC; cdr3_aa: CATSRDSRVGETQYF
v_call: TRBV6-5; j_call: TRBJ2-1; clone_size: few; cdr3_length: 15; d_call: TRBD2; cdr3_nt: TGTGCCAGCAGTTACAATCCCGGACTAGCGGGAGAGCAGTTCTTC; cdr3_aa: CASSYNPGLAGEQFF
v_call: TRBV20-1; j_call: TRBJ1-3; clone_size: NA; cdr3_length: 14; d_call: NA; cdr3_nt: TGCAGCGCGGTCGCGCTTAGCTCTGGAAACACCATATATTTT; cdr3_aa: CSAVALSSGNTIYF
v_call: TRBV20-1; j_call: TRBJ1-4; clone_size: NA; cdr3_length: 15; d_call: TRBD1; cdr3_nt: TGCAGTGCTAGAGGGAGGACAGGGTCAAATGAAAAACTGTTTTTT; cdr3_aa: CSARGRTGSNEKLFF
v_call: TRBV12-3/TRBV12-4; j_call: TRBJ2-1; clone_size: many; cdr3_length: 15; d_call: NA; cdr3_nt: TGTGCCAGCTCACCCCTAGCCGTCTCCTACAATGAGCAGTTCTTC; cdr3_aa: CASSPLAVSYNEQFF
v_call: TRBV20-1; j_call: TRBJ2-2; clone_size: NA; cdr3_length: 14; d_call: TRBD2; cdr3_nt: TGCAGTGCTACTAGCGGGAGAATCCCCGGGGAGCTGTTTTTT; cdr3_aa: CSATSGRIPGELFF
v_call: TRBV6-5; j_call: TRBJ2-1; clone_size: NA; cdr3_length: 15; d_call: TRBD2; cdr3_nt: TGTGCCAGCAGACCTAGCGGGAGTACCTACAATGAGCAGTTCTTC; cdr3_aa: CASRPSGSTYNEQFF
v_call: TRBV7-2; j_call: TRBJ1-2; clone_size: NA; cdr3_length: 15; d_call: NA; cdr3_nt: TGTGCCAGCAGCAACAAAGAAAATCCCGGGCAGGGCTACACCTTC; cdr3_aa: CASSNKENPGQGYTF
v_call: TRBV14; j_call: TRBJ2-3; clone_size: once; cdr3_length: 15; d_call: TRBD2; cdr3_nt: TGTGTCAGCAGTCACTCCGGGACTAGTAGAGATACGCAGTATTTT; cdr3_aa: CVSSHSGTSRDTQYF